The 4 T cell receptor beta chains below come from one sample, sequenced in a study of blood T cell repertoires in COVID-19. Using immunoSEQ multiplex PCR, the repertoire was profiled, and TCRdb retains in-frame clones only, with some absent. Among hundreds of thousands of clones, 85% to 90% were seen once, and the ten largest hold about 1.6%. The sequencing sample was made of PBMCs or T cells enriched from blood (not recorded which). These TCRs come from a woman in her forties or fifties who had recovered from COVID-19.

The CDR3 DNA reads TGTGCCAGCAGCCTCCGACTCTACAATGAGCAGTTCTTC. Amino acid sequence: CASSLRLYNEQFF. This chain uses TRBV4-2 with TRBJ2-1; D gene unclear. There are 13 residues in the CDR3. CDR1 and CDR2 (germline): LGHNA, YNFKEQ. The germline V and J ends were trimmed by 4 bases and 3 bases, with 7 bases remaining between them.

This chain joins TRBV5-1 and TRBJ2-2, with 12 bases that match TRBD1. CDR3 length: 16 residues. V shed 4 bases and J 6 bases; nucleotides not matched to a gene: 7. Germline V lookup: CDR1 SGHRS, CDR2 YFSETQ. CDR3 coding DNA: TGCGCCAGCAGCCCCACCGGGACAGGGGGCCCCGGGGAGCTGTTTTTT. This gives the protein CASSPTGTGGPGELFF.

The chain is built from TRBV28 and TRBJ1-2; tentatively, D is TRBD1 (5 bases). The V and J ends lost 7 bases and 5 bases respectively, with 23 bases between them. The germline CDR1 and CDR2 sequences are MDHEN and SYDVKM. The CDR3 spans 16 residues. DNA of the CDR3: TGTGCCAGCAATTCTTTGACAGCCGATACAGGATATGGCTACACCTTC. Its protein product is CASNSLTADTGYGYTF.

The V and J genes are TRBV19 and TRBJ2-7; TRBD1 agrees at 9 bases. The J segment lost 3 bases and the V segment lost 3 bases, leaving 3 bases of the junction unmatched. CDR1 and CDR2 (germline): LNHDA, SQIVND (reference sequence). This CDR3 is built from 14 residues. CDR3: CASSIGTGNYEQYF. CDR3 bases: TGTGCCAGTAGTATCGGGACAGGGAACTACGAGCAGTACTTC.